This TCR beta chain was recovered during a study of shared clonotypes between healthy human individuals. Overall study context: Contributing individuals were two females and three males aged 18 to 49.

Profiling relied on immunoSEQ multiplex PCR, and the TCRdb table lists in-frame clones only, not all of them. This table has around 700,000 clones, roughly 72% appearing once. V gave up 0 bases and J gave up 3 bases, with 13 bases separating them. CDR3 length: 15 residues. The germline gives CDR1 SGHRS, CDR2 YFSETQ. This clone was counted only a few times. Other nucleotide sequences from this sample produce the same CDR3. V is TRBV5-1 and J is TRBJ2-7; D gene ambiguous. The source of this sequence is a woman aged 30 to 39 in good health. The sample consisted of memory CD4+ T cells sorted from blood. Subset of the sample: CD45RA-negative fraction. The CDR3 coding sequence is TGCGCCAGCAGCTTGGCCGTTTCGTCAGGCTACGAGCAGTACTTC. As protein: CASSLAVSSGYEQYF.